The rows below give T cell receptor beta chains drawn from one sample of a study of response to subunit inactivated influenza vaccine. One entry per CDR3 protein, called by TCRdb with MiXCR from the RT-PCR reads. The table records around 850,000 distinct CDR3 sequences, less than 20% of them present only once. The specimen comprised PBMCs from blood, sampled approximately 5 days after vaccination. The receptors originated from a man aged 50-60 years who received an inactivated influenza vaccine. Both conserved end residues are part of each CDR3.

v_call	cdr3_aa
TRBV6-2/TRBV6-3	CASSYSTWGAEPQHF
TRBV7-2	CASSPTGSPGGELFF
TRBV6-1	CASSARHMRPNNEQFF
TRBV6-5	CASSSGPQPPYEQYF
TRBV27	CASSYLTSGGADTQYF
TRBV20-1	CSARAPLAVVRQEQFF
TRBV25-1	CASSDGKVYGYTF
TRBV20-1	CSAREGLSGNNEQFF
TRBV5-1	CASSSTGGAAEAFF
TRBV9	CASSPGLAGGSGTGELFF
TRBV12-3/TRBV12-4	CASTRGLGAGTGELFF
TRBV10-3	CAIGRGKQETQYF
TRBV9	CASSVRTGSPRWQYF
TRBV5-1	CASSLEVNQPQHF